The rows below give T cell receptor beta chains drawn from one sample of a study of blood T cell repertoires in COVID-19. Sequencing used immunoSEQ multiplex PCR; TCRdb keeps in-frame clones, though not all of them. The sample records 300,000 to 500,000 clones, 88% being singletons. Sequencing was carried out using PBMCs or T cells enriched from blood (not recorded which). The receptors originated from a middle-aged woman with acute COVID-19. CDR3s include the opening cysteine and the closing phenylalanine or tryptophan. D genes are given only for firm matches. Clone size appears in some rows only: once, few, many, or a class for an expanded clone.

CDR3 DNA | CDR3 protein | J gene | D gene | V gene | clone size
TGTGCCACTAAGCGGAGGGAGGACTATGGCTACACCTTC | CATKRREDYGYTF | TRBJ1-2 | . | TRBV7-8 | .
TGCAGCGTTGAAGCGCAGGGGGCCGGCTATGGCTACACCTTC | CSVEAQGAGYGYTF | TRBJ1-2 | TRBD1 | TRBV29-1 | .
TGCGCCAGCAGCTTGGAGGGCCCGGGATTGAATGAGCAGTTCTTC | CASSLEGPGLNEQFF | TRBJ2-1 | . | TRBV5-1 | .
TGCGCCAGCAGCTTGGATCCGGCACAGGGGTCCTATGGCTACACCTTC | CASSLDPAQGSYGYTF | TRBJ1-2 | TRBD1 | TRBV5-1 | .
TGCGCCAGCAGCCAACCCAGGGAATTCTCTGGAAACACCATATATTTT | CASSQPREFSGNTIYF | TRBJ1-3 | . | TRBV4-1 | once
TGCGCCAGCAGCCAAGTCGGGACTCAAAGAGGGGAGACCCAGTACTTC | CASSQVGTQRGETQYF | TRBJ2-5 | . | TRBV4-1 | .
TGTGCCAGCAGTTTTGTCGACAGGGTAGATTCACCCCTCCACTTT | CASSFVDRVDSPLHF | TRBJ1-6 | TRBD1 | TRBV27 | .
TGTGCCAGCAGCCTAAAGGGACAGGCACCGGAAAAACTGTTTTTT | CASSLKGQAPEKLFF | TRBJ1-4 | TRBD1 | TRBV3-1/TRBV3-2 | .
TGTGCCAGCAGCTACCCGAGGGAAAGCTATGGCTACACCTTC | CASSYPRESYGYTF | TRBJ1-2 | . | TRBV9 | .
TGTGCCAGCAGCGCCCTAGCGGGGCTAACAGATACGCAGTATTTT | CASSALAGLTDTQYF | TRBJ2-3 | TRBD2 | TRBV11-2 | .